This T cell receptor beta chain originates from a study of blood T cell repertoires in COVID-19 (dated by TCRdb to 2020 to 2021). Study-wide context: The collaborator samples originated in the United States, Italy and Spain and spanned the acute and convalescent phases of COVID-19. The samples were drawn from the first 160 participants of the ongoing ImmuneRACE study and from about 1,200 subjects provided by 6 global collaborators. The sample metadata nearly always contained a de-identified subject ID, COVID-19 status, age in years and sex. Where HLA class I and class II types were available, the types were taken from metadata supplied by the sample provider, not from assay-based typing. The repertoires were made available in a free public database intended to serve as a resource for research on the immune response to SARS-CoV-2. The prospective study material was composed of cDNA or gDNA derived from T cells, B-cell-depleted T cells, or PBMCs. Subjects who had been exposed to COVID-19, were actively infected with it, or had recovered from it provided the deeply sampled blood TCRbeta repertoires that made up the dataset. Study-level results and caveats: The quantity of clinical and demographic metadata differed by source and by participant and was supplied without curation.

The collaborating institutions used their own protocols to collect whole blood in K2EDTA tubes. For TCRbeta analysis, collaborators shipped samples in one of three forms: frozen whole blood, isolated PBMCs, or DNA extracted from either of those sample types. TCRbeta CDR3 regions were amplified from genomic DNA using the immunoSEQ Assay, a bias-controlled multiplex PCR. In the source study's methods: Within the assay, amplification of reference gene primers was used to estimate how many nucleated cells each sample contained. To quantify the absolute abundance of each unique TCRbeta CDR3 rearrangement, sequence reads were collapsed and filtered. Productive Simpson clonality was computed per sample as the square root of Simpson's diversity index over productive rearrangements. As stored in TCRdb, this immuneACCESS dataset retains in-frame rearrangements with V and J assigned. A fraction of the clones does not appear; measured against another copy, unresolved V genes explain less than half of the discrepancy, and the remainder lacks a known reason. V and J calls plus clone size are reproduced from that table; the DNA served to infer D and trimming. Counted in this sample were under 300,000 clones; around 87% of them appeared once. The ten top clones hold more than 6.5% of the sample.

Including the terminal cysteine and phenylalanine, the CDR3 comprises 13 residues. The read is trimmed to its CDR3 DNA, 39 bases read in frame from base 1. The germline V gene gives CDR1 as SGHAT and CDR2 as FQNNGV. A distance of 9 bases separates the germline ends of V and J, which lose 3 bases and 4 bases respectively. Regarding this clone: Its antigen is not yet known. No base quality information exists; no much larger clone differs at one position.

This receptor chain uses TRBV11-2 and TRBJ1-2; the D gene is possibly TRBD1, with 5 bases matching. The sequenced sample consisted of peripheral blood. The TCR comes from a woman aged 65 to 85 with active or convalescent COVID-19. The CDR3: CASSFGALYGYTF. The DNA sequence is as follows: TGTGCCAGCAGCTTTGGGGCCCTCTATGGCTACACCTTC. Extended through the reference TRBV11-2 and TRBJ1-2 proteins, this CDR3 yields the full variable domain: EAGVAQSPRYKIIEKRQSVAFWCNPISGHATLYWYQQILGQGPKLLIQFQNNGVVDDSQLPKDRFSAERLKGVDSTLKIQPAKLEDSAVYLCASSFGALYGYTFGSGTRLTVV.